A selection of T cell receptor beta chains follows, all from one sample in a study of blood T cell repertoires in COVID-19. The assay was immunoSEQ multiplex PCR, and TCRdb's table has in-frame clones only and misses some. Of some 250,000 clones listed, 85% to 90% are singletons. The sequenced sample consisted of PBMCs or T cells enriched from blood (not recorded which). These receptors originate from a man between 35 and 55 years old who had recovered from COVID-19. CDR3s include the opening cysteine and the closing phenylalanine or tryptophan. Fields, in order: CDR3 protein, CDR3 DNA, D gene, V gene, J gene, clone size. The D gene is left open where the match is weak. Size is stated for part of the rows, as once, few or many counts, or as a class when the clone is expanded.

CDR3aa: CASSLDSGYTGELFF; CDR3nt: TGTGCCAGCAGCCTCGACTCCGGGTACACCGGGGAGCTGTTTTTT; d_gene: NA; v_gene: TRBV5-6; j_gene: TRBJ2-2; abundance: NA
CDR3aa: CASSPGTGKNYNEQFF; CDR3nt: TGTGCCAGCAGCCCTGGGACAGGGAAAAACTACAATGAGCAGTTCTTC; d_gene: TRBD1; v_gene: TRBV7-2; j_gene: TRBJ2-1; abundance: NA
CDR3aa: CASSPLGRDSNQPQHF; CDR3nt: TGCGCCAGCAGCCCGCTTGGGAGGGATAGCAATCAGCCCCAGCATTTT; d_gene: NA; v_gene: TRBV4-1; j_gene: TRBJ1-5; abundance: NA
CDR3aa: CASGKAGPYEQYF; CDR3nt: TGTGCCAGTGGGAAAGCGGGTCCCTACGAGCAGTACTTC; d_gene: NA; v_gene: TRBV19; j_gene: TRBJ2-7; abundance: NA
CDR3aa: CASSLTAESYEQYF; CDR3nt: TGTGCCAGCAGCTTAACGGCAGAATCCTACGAGCAGTACTTC; d_gene: NA; v_gene: TRBV7-3; j_gene: TRBJ2-7; abundance: few
CDR3aa: CASGRTGTEEGRYEQYF; CDR3nt: TGCGCCAGCGGAAGAACCGGGACAGAAGAAGGCCGCTACGAGCAGTACTTC; d_gene: TRBD1; v_gene: TRBV10-1; j_gene: TRBJ2-7; abundance: NA
CDR3aa: CASSRGQELNTEAFF; CDR3nt: TGTGCCAGCTCAAGGGGACAGGAGTTGAACACTGAAGCTTTCTTT; d_gene: TRBD1; v_gene: TRBV18; j_gene: TRBJ1-1; abundance: NA
CDR3aa: CASSPTSGGASREQYF; CDR3nt: TGTGCCAGCAGCCCTACTAGCGGGGGGGCGTCCCGGGAGCAGTACTTC; d_gene: TRBD2; v_gene: TRBV7-9; j_gene: TRBJ2-7; abundance: NA
CDR3aa: CASSYPTGLGVGEQFF; CDR3nt: TGTGCCAGCAGTTACCCGACGGGACTAGGGGTTGGTGAGCAGTTCTTC; d_gene: TRBD2; v_gene: TRBV6-2/TRBV6-3; j_gene: TRBJ2-1; abundance: NA
CDR3aa: CASSQGPTGQPQHF; CDR3nt: TGTGCCAGCAGCCAAGGGCCTACAGGTCAGCCCCAGCATTTT; d_gene: NA; v_gene: TRBV3-1/TRBV3-2; j_gene: TRBJ1-5; abundance: NA
CDR3aa: CASSLSPDSYGYTF; CDR3nt: TGTGCCAGCAGTTTATCGCCGGACTCCTATGGCTACACCTTC; d_gene: NA; v_gene: TRBV27; j_gene: TRBJ1-2; abundance: NA
CDR3aa: CASSVVSAGAQEQYF; CDR3nt: TGTGCCAGCAGCGTAGTTTCAGCGGGAGCTCAAGAGCAGTACTTC; d_gene: TRBD2; v_gene: TRBV9; j_gene: TRBJ2-7; abundance: NA
CDR3aa: CASSFGQDTDTQYF; CDR3nt: TGTGCCAGCAGCTTTGGACAGGACACAGATACGCAGTATTTT; d_gene: TRBD1; v_gene: TRBV7-9; j_gene: TRBJ2-3; abundance: NA
CDR3aa: CASSLVAGNQPQHF; CDR3nt: TGTGCCAGCAGCTTAGTTGCGGGCAATCAGCCCCAGCATTTT; d_gene: NA; v_gene: TRBV7-2; j_gene: TRBJ1-5; abundance: NA
CDR3aa: CASSLSHGAANIQYF; CDR3nt: TGTGCCAGCAGCCTATCGCATGGGGCCGCAAACATTCAGTACTTC; d_gene: NA; v_gene: TRBV7-2; j_gene: TRBJ2-4; abundance: NA
CDR3aa: CASSKTSGPQETQYF; CDR3nt: TGTGCCAGCAGCAAAACTAGCGGGCCTCAAGAGACCCAGTACTTC; d_gene: NA; v_gene: TRBV21-1; j_gene: TRBJ2-5; abundance: NA
CDR3aa: CASSDEDRTTMTGELFF; CDR3nt: TGTGCCAGCAGCGATGAGGACAGGACAACAATGACCGGGGAGCTGTTTTTT; d_gene: TRBD1; v_gene: TRBV7-3; j_gene: TRBJ2-2; abundance: NA
CDR3aa: CASSLGGPWNTEAFF; CDR3nt: TGTGCCAGCAGTTTAGGAGGGCCCTGGAACACTGAAGCTTTCTTT; d_gene: NA; v_gene: TRBV28; j_gene: TRBJ1-1; abundance: NA
CDR3aa: CASSVPSTRASSYNEQFF; CDR3nt: TGTGCCAGCAGCGTACCCTCTACGCGGGCGAGCTCCTACAATGAGCAGTTCTTC; d_gene: NA; v_gene: TRBV9; j_gene: TRBJ2-1; abundance: NA
CDR3aa: CASSDQGSWSEQYF; CDR3nt: TGTGCCAGCAGCGATCAGGGAAGCTGGTCTGAGCAGTACTTC; d_gene: NA; v_gene: TRBV9; j_gene: TRBJ2-7; abundance: NA
CDR3aa: CASTSSYNSPLHF; CDR3nt: TGTGCCAGCACTTCGTCCTATAATTCACCCCTCCACTTT; d_gene: NA; v_gene: TRBV7-2; j_gene: TRBJ1-6; abundance: NA
CDR3aa: CASSPSRAGYGYTF; CDR3nt: TGTGCCAGCAGCCCCAGTCGGGCGGGCTATGGCTACACCTTC; d_gene: NA; v_gene: TRBV9; j_gene: TRBJ1-2; abundance: NA
CDR3aa: CAISGQGSSYGYTF; CDR3nt: TGTGCCATCAGCGGACAGGGAAGTAGCTATGGCTACACCTTC; d_gene: TRBD1; v_gene: TRBV10-3; j_gene: TRBJ1-2; abundance: many
CDR3aa: CASSGLQGAWETQYF; CDR3nt: TGTGCCAGCAGTGGTTTGCAGGGGGCTTGGGAGACCCAGTACTTC; d_gene: TRBD1; v_gene: TRBV2; j_gene: TRBJ2-5; abundance: NA
CDR3aa: CSVADYEQYF; CDR3nt: TGCAGCGTCGCGGACTACGAGCAGTACTTC; d_gene: NA; v_gene: TRBV29-1; j_gene: TRBJ2-7; abundance: NA
CDR3aa: CATSHRSRPLRPQHF; CDR3nt: TGTGCCACCAGCCACAGGTCCAGGCCCCTACGGCCCCAGCATTTT; d_gene: NA; v_gene: TRBV15; j_gene: TRBJ1-5; abundance: NA
CDR3aa: CASRWELNTEAFF; CDR3nt: TGTGCCAGCCGATGGGAGCTGAACACTGAAGCTTTCTTT; d_gene: NA; v_gene: TRBV11-2; j_gene: TRBJ1-1; abundance: NA
CDR3aa: CASSVENAGAFNNSPLHF; CDR3nt: TGTGCCAGCAGCGTAGAGAATGCAGGGGCCTTCAATAATTCACCCCTCCACTTT; d_gene: NA; v_gene: TRBV9; j_gene: TRBJ1-6; abundance: NA
CDR3aa: CASSLVVSYEQYF; CDR3nt: TGTGCCAGCAGCTTAGTGGTTAGTTACGAGCAGTACTTC; d_gene: NA; v_gene: TRBV7-9; j_gene: TRBJ2-7; abundance: NA
CDR3aa: CASSPRKNRGNEQFF; CDR3nt: TGTGCCAGCTCACCTCGAAAAAACAGGGGTAATGAGCAGTTCTTC; d_gene: TRBD1; v_gene: TRBV18; j_gene: TRBJ2-1; abundance: NA
CDR3aa: CASWFEASGGGYTF; CDR3nt: TGTGCCAGCTGGTTTGAGGCCTCGGGGGGTGGCTACACCTTC; d_gene: NA; v_gene: TRBV6-5; j_gene: TRBJ1-2; abundance: NA
CDR3aa: CASSQEYYLAGVVTGELFF; CDR3nt: TGTGCCAGCAGCCAAGAGTACTACCTAGCGGGAGTTGTCACCGGGGAGCTGTTTTTT; d_gene: TRBD2; v_gene: TRBV3-1/TRBV3-2; j_gene: TRBJ2-2; abundance: NA
CDR3aa: CASSRGTGTYEQYF; CDR3nt: TGTGCCAGTAGCCGCGGGACAGGGACCTACGAGCAGTACTTC; d_gene: TRBD1; v_gene: TRBV19; j_gene: TRBJ2-7; abundance: NA
CDR3aa: CASSAGITSSGANVLTF; CDR3nt: TGTGCCAGCAGCGCAGGAATTACCAGCTCTGGGGCCAACGTCCTGACTTTC; d_gene: NA; v_gene: TRBV5-6; j_gene: TRBJ2-6; abundance: NA
CDR3aa: CASSQAGANTGELFF; CDR3nt: TGCGCCAGCAGCCAAGCGGGCGCGAACACCGGGGAGCTGTTTTTT; d_gene: NA; v_gene: TRBV5-1; j_gene: TRBJ2-2; abundance: NA
CDR3aa: CASSLGTVQETQYF; CDR3nt: TGTGCCAGCAGCCTCGGGACAGTCCAAGAGACCCAGTACTTC; d_gene: TRBD1; v_gene: TRBV9; j_gene: TRBJ2-5; abundance: NA
CDR3aa: CASSQGYNRGKGYGYTF; CDR3nt: TGTGCCAGCAGCCAAGGTTATAACAGGGGTAAGGGCTATGGCTACACCTTC; d_gene: TRBD1; v_gene: TRBV3-1/TRBV3-2; j_gene: TRBJ1-2; abundance: NA
CDR3aa: CASSAPGTSGNDEQFF; CDR3nt: TGTGCCAGCAGTGCCCCCGGGACTAGCGGGAACGATGAGCAGTTCTTC; d_gene: TRBD2; v_gene: TRBV7-9; j_gene: TRBJ2-1; abundance: NA
CDR3aa: CAISETPSYEQYF; CDR3nt: TGTGCCATCAGTGAAACTCCATCCTACGAGCAGTACTTC; d_gene: NA; v_gene: TRBV10-3; j_gene: TRBJ2-7; abundance: NA
CDR3aa: CASSLRWEHNQPQHF; CDR3nt: TGTGCCAGTAGCCTGAGATGGGAGCACAATCAGCCCCAGCATTTT; d_gene: NA; v_gene: TRBV19; j_gene: TRBJ1-5; abundance: few
CDR3aa: CAWSVDFTRTNTGELFF; CDR3nt: TGTGCCTGGAGTGTAGACTTTACGCGCACGAACACCGGGGAGCTGTTTTTT; d_gene: NA; v_gene: TRBV30; j_gene: TRBJ2-2; abundance: NA
CDR3aa: CASSGRLTVSYEQYF; CDR3nt: TGTGCCAGCAGTGGTCGATTGACAGTTTCCTACGAGCAGTACTTC; d_gene: NA; v_gene: TRBV2; j_gene: TRBJ2-7; abundance: NA
CDR3aa: CASSLSLQETQYF; CDR3nt: TGTGCCAGCAGCTTAAGCCTCCAAGAGACCCAGTACTTC; d_gene: NA; v_gene: TRBV11-3; j_gene: TRBJ2-5; abundance: once
CDR3aa: CASSSGRAPPGNEQFF; CDR3nt: TGTGCCAGTAGTTCCGGGAGGGCCCCCCCGGGCAATGAGCAGTTCTTC; d_gene: TRBD2; v_gene: TRBV19; j_gene: TRBJ2-1; abundance: NA
CDR3aa: CASSPRTATSGGQDTQYF; CDR3nt: TGTGCCAGCTCACCCCGGACAGCTACTAGCGGGGGACAAGATACGCAGTATTTT; d_gene: TRBD2; v_gene: TRBV18; j_gene: TRBJ2-3; abundance: once
CDR3aa: CASKRQLNTEAFF; CDR3nt: TGTGCCAGCAAGAGGCAGTTGAACACTGAAGCTTTCTTT; d_gene: NA; v_gene: TRBV7-9; j_gene: TRBJ1-1; abundance: NA
CDR3aa: CASSWDRTSYEQYF; CDR3nt: TGTGCCAGCAGCTGGGACAGAACCTCCTACGAGCAGTACTTC; d_gene: TRBD1; v_gene: TRBV7-2; j_gene: TRBJ2-7; abundance: NA
CDR3aa: CSATRGNTIYF; CDR3nt: TGCAGTGCTACTCGGGGAAACACCATATATTTT; d_gene: NA; v_gene: TRBV20-1; j_gene: TRBJ1-3; abundance: NA